These 24 T cell receptor beta chains were all obtained from the same sample, sequenced in a study of metastatic and nonmetastatic thyroid tumors. Nobody among the patients had been given any treatment before thyroid surgery. TCRdb re-analyzed the PCR reads using MiXCR. The repertoire holds about 20,000 clones, with about 15% as singletons. The specimen was blood. These TCRs come from a female donor with papillary thyroid cancer or a benign thyroid nodule (not recorded which). Some clones in this sample may be carry-over from other donors' samples.

There are many counts of this clone. J is TRBJ2-7 and V is TRBV18, with D possibly TRBD1 on 6 matching bases. The germline V gene encodes CDR1 KGHSH and CDR2 LQKENI. The CDR3 sequence is 17 residues long. V lost 0 bases to trimming and J lost 6 bases, with 21 bases between them. CDR3 in DNA: TGTGCCAGCTCACCACCGATGTCAAGGGGGTGGAAAGGCGAGCAGTACTTC. Translated, it gives CASSPPMSRGWKGEQYF.

This clone was observed at least ten times. J is TRBJ2-1 and V is TRBV19, with TRBD1 matching 7 bases. CDR3 length: 12 residues. The junction had 6 bases not matched to a gene; V was cut back by 10 bases and J by 6 bases. CDR1 is LNHDA and CDR2 is SQIVND in the germline V gene (reference sequence). CDR3 region: CATLNRGNEQFF. The CDR3 DNA sequence: TGTGCCACCTTAAACAGGGGCAATGAGCAGTTCTTC.

In its sample, this clone was seen many times. The chain links TRBV11-2 to TRBJ1-6; unclear D gene. The CDR3 is 13 amino acids. The V end was cut by 5 bases, the J end by 7 bases, with 9 bases between. The germline V gene has CDR1 SGHAT and CDR2 FQNNGV. CDR3 nucleotides: TGTGCCAGCAGCCCCGGACGGAATTCACCCCTCCACTTT. Translating gives CASSPGRNSPLHF. Full variable domain (missing parts from reference TRBV11-2 and TRBJ1-6): EAGVAQSPRYKIIEKRQSVAFWCNPISGHATLYWYQQILGQGPKLLIQFQNNGVVDDSQLPKDRFSAERLKGVDSTLKIQPAKLEDSAVYLCASSPGRNSPLHFGNGTRLTVT.

This clone was detected many times. The rearrangement joins TRBV20-1 to TRBJ1-2; 10 bases line up with TRBD1. Germline assignment: CDR1 DFQATT and CDR2 SNEGSKA (reference sequence). J gave up 4 bases and V 0 bases, and 5 bases lay outside the gene matches. This CDR3 comprises 15 residues. Written as DNA, the CDR3 is TGCAGTGCTAGAGAAATGACAGGGGGCAGCTATGGCTACACCTTC. Translation: CSAREMTGGSYGYTF.

The CDR3 reads CSARDRSGTGLVEQYF. In nucleotides, the CDR3 is TGCAGTGCTAGAGATAGGTCCGGGACAGGGCTGGTCGAGCAGTACTTC. The J gene is TRBJ2-7, the V gene TRBV20-1, with 9 bases identical to TRBD1. This CDR3 region has 16 residues. J was trimmed by 6 bases and V by 0 bases; bases with no gene match: 12. Germline CDR1 is DFQATT and CDR2 is SNEGSKA (reference sequence).

Many counts were recorded for this clone. CDR3: CASSLSGRKEEKLFF. The CDR3 DNA follows: TGCGCCAGCAGCTTGTCGGGACGGAAGGAGGAAAAACTGTTTTTT. V gene TRBV5-1 combines with J gene TRBJ1-4; maybe TRBD1 (5 bases). The germline V gene has CDR1 SGHRS and CDR2 YFSETQ. The CDR3 spans 15 residues. V gave up 1 base and J gave up 8 bases, with 15 bases separating them.

The rearrangement links TRBV20-1 to TRBJ1-1; D is possibly TRBD1 (5 bases). Germline assignment: CDR1 DFQATT and CDR2 SNEGSKA (reference sequence). The CDR3 covers 11 residues. Trimming left V 6 bases short and J 11 bases short, with 16 bases between. The CDR3 protein is CSARTSVAAFF. The CDR3 DNA is TGCAGTGCCAGGACAAGTGTCGCGGCTTTCTTT.

Many counts were recorded for this clone. V and J are TRBV6-5 and TRBJ1-6; possibly TRBD1 for D (5 bases). Trimming shortened V by 7 bases and J by 7 bases, and 26 bases separated the two germline ends. Germline V gene lookup returns CDR1 MNHEY and CDR2 SVGAGI. The CDR3 consists of 18 residues. The CDR3 region is CASTHTGFGASENSPLHF. CDR3 DNA: TGTGCCAGCACCCACACAGGATTTGGGGCTAGTGAGAATTCACCCCTCCACTTT.

This clone is classed as medium-sized. The genes are TRBV6-1 and TRBJ2-2; the D is unclear. CDR3 length: 14 residues. The ends were cut back, 6 bases at V and 6 bases at J, with 14 bases in the middle. The germline gives CDR1 MNHNS, CDR2 SASEGT. The CDR3 DNA sequence: TGTGCCAGCAGGGAAAAGTGGGTTCCCGGGGAGCTGTTTTTT. Its translation: CASREKWVPGELFF.

This clone showed up just a few times. The chain employs TRBV19 and TRBJ2-1; D remains unclear. Germline lookup yields CDR1 LNHDA and CDR2 SQIVND (reference sequence). The germline V and J ends were trimmed by 1 base and 12 bases, with 16 bases remaining between them. The length of the CDR3 is 14 residues. Here the CDR3 reads CASSIGSRSIGQFF. The CDR3 nucleotides are TGTGCCAGTAGTATAGGAAGCAGATCGATTGGGCAGTTCTTC.

This clone was found many times. At the DNA level, this CDR3 is encoded by other sequences in the same sample as well. V is TRBV12-3 or TRBV12-4 and J is TRBJ1-1; unclear D gene. V lost 3 bases and J lost 0, with 5 bases in between. This CDR3 region has 13 residues. CDR3 loop: CASSFSMNTEAFF. CDR3 in DNA: TGTGCCAGCAGTTTTTCGATGAACACTGAAGCTTTCTTT.

Sample share makes this clone medium-sized. The chain uses TRBV6-5 and TRBJ1-3; 8 nucleotides line up with TRBD1. CDR3 length equals 17 residues. Germline V CDR1 and CDR2: MNHEY, SVGAGI. V trimming: 2 bases; J trimming: 4 bases; junction bases outside the gene matches: 10. DNA of the CDR3: TGTGCCAGCAGTTACGGGGGGCAGGGGGCGCACGGAAACACCATATATTTT. Amino acid sequence: CASSYGGQGAHGNTIYF.

The V call is TRBV19, the J call TRBJ2-1; maybe TRBD2 (6 bases). In germline, CDR1 is LNHDA, CDR2 SQIVND (reference sequence). V lost 7 bases and J lost 8, with 12 bases in between. The CDR3 consists of 12 residues. The CDR3 bases are TGTGCCAGTAAGGGCGGGGTAGATGAGCAGTTCTTC. As protein: CASKGGVDEQFF.

Ten or more counts support this clone. The rearrangement links TRBV20-1 to TRBJ1-1; D not certain. The CDR3 runs to 15 residues. V dropped 5 bases and J dropped 2 bases, with 18 bases sitting between them. Per the germline V gene, CDR1 is DFQATT and CDR2 is SNEGSKA (reference sequence). For the CDR3, the DNA is TGCAGTGCTGGAGGTCTCCGGGATCCAAACACTGAAGCTTTCTTT. This translates into CSAGGLRDPNTEAFF.

This sequence joins TRBV27 and TRBJ2-7; 12 bases fit TRBD2. Germline V gene data show CDR1 as MNHEY and CDR2 as SMNVEV (reference sequence). V was clipped by 5 bases and J by 5 bases; unmatched bases: 7. This CDR3 is built from 15 residues. CDR3: CASSTLLAGGDEQYF. CDR3 sequence (DNA): TGTGCCAGCAGTACGCTACTAGCGGGAGGAGACGAGCAGTACTTC.

This clone was observed a few times. A much larger clonotype is one base distant, so this may be a read error. The sample contains more than one DNA sequence encoding this CDR3. The V call is TRBV10-3, the J call TRBJ2-3, with D hard to call. Germline V gives CDR1 ENHRY, CDR2 SYGVKD. This CDR3 spans 15 amino acids. Here the CDR3 reads CAISESGGSTDTQYF. The CDR3 bases are TGTGCCATCAGTGAGTCGGGCGGTAGCACAGATACGCAGTACTTT.

Comments on this clone: The junction differs from germline at one of its ends, possibly a read error. The gene calls are TRBV13 and TRBJ2-3; TRBD2 agrees at 9 bases. CDR3 length: 15 amino acids. The germline CDR1 and CDR2 sequences are PRHDT and FYEKMQ (reference sequence). The CDR3 DNA follows: TGTGCCAGCAGCTCGGGACTAGCACCCACATATACGCAGTATTTT. This gives the protein CASSSGLAPTYTQYF.

This clone was seen a few times. J is TRBJ2-7 and V is TRBV12-3 or TRBV12-4, with 9 bases lining up with TRBD1. The length of the CDR3 is 13 residues. Trimming removed 6 bases from V and 5 bases from J; junction bases left unmatched: 5. CDR3 region: CASSRDRDHEQYF. CDR3 DNA sequence: TGTGCCAGCAGCCGGGACAGGGATCACGAGCAGTACTTC.

This clone came up many times. The chain couples TRBV19 to TRBJ1-1, with 11 bases fitting TRBD1. The CDR3 contains 15 residues. Trimming took 3 bases from V and 4 from J; bases not matched to a gene: 4. Germline V gene sequence: CDR1 LNHDA, CDR2 SQIVND (reference sequence). CDR3 in amino acids: CASSMGGTGGTEAFF. DNA for the CDR3: TGTGCCAGTAGTATGGGGGGGACAGGGGGCACTGAAGCTTTCTTT.

This clone came up many times. The CDR3 region is CSAGTSGIYEQYF. In DNA form, the CDR3 reads TGCAGTGCCGGGACTAGCGGGATCTACGAGCAGTACTTC. The genes are TRBV20-1 and TRBJ2-7; 13 positions agree with TRBD2. Looked up from germline, CDR1 is DFQATT and CDR2 is SNEGSKA (reference sequence). Trimming removed 6 bases from V and 3 bases from J; junction bases left unmatched: 2. This CDR3 spans 13 amino acids.

This clone was recorded at least ten times. A much larger clonotype is one base distant, so this may be a read error. The V and J genes are TRBV19 and TRBJ1-1; D is unclear. Trimming took 6 bases from V and 6 from J, leaving 14 bases between them. Germline CDR1 and CDR2: LNHDA and SQIVND (reference sequence). The CDR3 runs 13 residues. The DNA for the CDR3 is TGTGCCAGTAGAGGATATCGGTGCTCTGAAGCTTTCTTT. Its translation is CASRGYRCSEAFF.

This clone showed up many times. This chain joins TRBV20-1 and TRBJ2-1; 9 positions agree with TRBD2. Germline trimming cut 2 bases from V and 3 bases from J; bases unmatched to any gene: 8. This CDR3 spans 16 amino acids. Germline values: CDR1 DFQATT, CDR2 SNEGSKA (reference sequence). The CDR3 DNA sequence: TGCAGTGCTAGACCCCTCCTAGCGGGATTCTACAATGAGCAGTTCTTC. Its translation: CSARPLLAGFYNEQFF.

This chain links TRBV11-3 with TRBJ2-7; possibly TRBD1 or TRBD2 for D (5 bases each). Germline lookup yields CDR1 SGHNT and CDR2 YENEEA. This CDR3 is 15 amino acids long. V lost 5 bases, J lost 7 bases, and 21 bases lay in between. CDR3 loop: CASSVRDGGVLEQYF. CDR3 in DNA: TGTGCCAGCAGCGTCCGGGACGGAGGTGTATTAGAGCAGTACTTC.

This clone has a count of ten or more. In nucleotides, the CDR3 is TGTGCCAGCAGCGTAGCTATGGGACCCGGACAAGAGACCCAGTACTTC. Residues: CASSVAMGPGQETQYF. The chain is built from TRBV9 and TRBJ2-5; D tentatively fits TRBD1 or TRBD2 (5 bases each). V lost 0 bases to trimming and J lost 2 bases, with 14 bases between them. This CDR3 comprises 16 residues. In germline, CDR1 is SGDLS, CDR2 YYNGEE.